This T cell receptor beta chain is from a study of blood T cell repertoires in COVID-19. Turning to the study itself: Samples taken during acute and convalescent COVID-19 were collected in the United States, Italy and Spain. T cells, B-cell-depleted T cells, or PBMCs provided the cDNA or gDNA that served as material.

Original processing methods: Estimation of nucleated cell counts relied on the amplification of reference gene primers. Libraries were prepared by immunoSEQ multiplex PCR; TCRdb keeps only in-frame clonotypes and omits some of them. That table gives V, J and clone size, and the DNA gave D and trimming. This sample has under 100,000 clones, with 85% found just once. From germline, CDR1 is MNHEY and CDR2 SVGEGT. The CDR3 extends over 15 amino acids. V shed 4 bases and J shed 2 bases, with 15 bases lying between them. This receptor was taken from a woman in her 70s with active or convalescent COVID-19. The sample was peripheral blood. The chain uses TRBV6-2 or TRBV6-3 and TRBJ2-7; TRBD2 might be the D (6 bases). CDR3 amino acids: CASSSTSEGTYEQYF. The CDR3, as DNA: TGTGCCAGCAGTTCCACTTCGGAGGGAACCTACGAGCAGTACTTC.